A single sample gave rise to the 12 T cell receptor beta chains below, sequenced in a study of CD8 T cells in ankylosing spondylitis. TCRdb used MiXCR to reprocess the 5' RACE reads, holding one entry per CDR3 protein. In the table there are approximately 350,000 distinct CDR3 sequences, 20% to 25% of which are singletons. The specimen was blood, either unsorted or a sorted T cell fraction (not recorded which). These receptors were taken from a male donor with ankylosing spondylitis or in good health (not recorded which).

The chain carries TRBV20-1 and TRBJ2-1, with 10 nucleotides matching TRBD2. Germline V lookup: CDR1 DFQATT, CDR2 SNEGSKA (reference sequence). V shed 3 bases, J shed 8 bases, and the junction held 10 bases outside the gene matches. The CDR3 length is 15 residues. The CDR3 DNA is TGCAGTGCTAGCACTAGCGGGATCGCATTCGATGAGCAGTTCTTC. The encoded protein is CSASTSGIAFDEQFF.

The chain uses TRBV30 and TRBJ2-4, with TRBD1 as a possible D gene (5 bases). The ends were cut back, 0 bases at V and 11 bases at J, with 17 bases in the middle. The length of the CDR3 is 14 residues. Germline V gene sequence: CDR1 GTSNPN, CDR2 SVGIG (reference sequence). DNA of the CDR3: TGTGCCTGGAGTGTCGGGCAGGGTGGCCATCTTCAGTACTTC. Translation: CAWSVGQGGHLQYF. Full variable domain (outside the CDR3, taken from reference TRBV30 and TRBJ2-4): SQTIHQWPATLVQPVGSPLSLECTVEGTSNPNLYWYRQAAGRGLQLLFYSVGIGQISSEVPQNLSASRPQDRQFILSSKKLLLSDSGFYLCAWSVGQGGHLQYFGAGTRLSVL.

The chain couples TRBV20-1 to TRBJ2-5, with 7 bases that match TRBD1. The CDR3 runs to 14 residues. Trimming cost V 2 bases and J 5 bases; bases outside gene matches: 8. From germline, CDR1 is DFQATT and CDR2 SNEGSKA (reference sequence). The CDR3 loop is CSARPTGSGETQYF. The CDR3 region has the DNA TGCAGTGCTAGACCGACAGGGTCTGGGGAGACCCAGTACTTC.

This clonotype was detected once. CDR3 amino acids: CAWSVWSGDPSEQYF. Here the CDR3 DNA reads TGTGCCTGGAGTGTATGGTCAGGTGACCCTTCAGAGCAGTACTTC. This rearrangement joins TRBV30 to TRBJ2-7; D call uncertain. CDR1 is GTSNPN, CDR2 SVGIG, per germline (reference sequence). The V end was cut by 0 bases, the J end by 7 bases, with 19 bases between. The CDR3 runs 15 residues.

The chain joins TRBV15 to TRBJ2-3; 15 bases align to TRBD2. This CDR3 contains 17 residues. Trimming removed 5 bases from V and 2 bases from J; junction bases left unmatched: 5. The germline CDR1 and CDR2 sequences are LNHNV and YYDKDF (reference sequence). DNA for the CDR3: TGTGCCACCAGCGAGGGACTAGCGGGGGGCCTCACAGATACGCAGTATTTT. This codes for CATSEGLAGGLTDTQYF. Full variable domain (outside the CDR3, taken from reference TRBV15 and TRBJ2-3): DAMVIQNPRYQVTQFGKPVTLSCSQTLNHNVMYWYQQKSSQAPKLLFHYYDKDFNNEADTPDNFQSRRPNTSFCFLDIRSPGLGDTAMYLCATSEGLAGGLTDTQYFGPGTRLTVL.

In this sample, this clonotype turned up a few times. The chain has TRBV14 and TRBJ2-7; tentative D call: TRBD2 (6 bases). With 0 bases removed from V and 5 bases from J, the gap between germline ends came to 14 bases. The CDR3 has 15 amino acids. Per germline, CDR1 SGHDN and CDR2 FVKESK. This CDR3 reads CASSQEETSLDEQYF. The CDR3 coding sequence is TGTGCCAGCAGCCAAGAGGAGACTAGTCTGGACGAGCAGTACTTC. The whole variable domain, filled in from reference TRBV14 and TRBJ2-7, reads EAGVTQFPSHSVIEKGQTVTLRCDPISGHDNLYWYRRVMGKEIKFLLHFVKESKQDESGMPNNRFLAERTGGTYSTLKVQPAELEDSGVYFCASSQEETSLDEQYFGPGTRLTVT.

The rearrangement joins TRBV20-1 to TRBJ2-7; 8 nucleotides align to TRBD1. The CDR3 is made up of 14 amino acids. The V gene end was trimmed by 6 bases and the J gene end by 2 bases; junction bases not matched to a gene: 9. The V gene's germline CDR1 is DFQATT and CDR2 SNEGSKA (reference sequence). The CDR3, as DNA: TGCAGTGCCCGTAACAGGGGACAGGCCTACGAGCAGTACTTC. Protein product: CSARNRGQAYEQYF.

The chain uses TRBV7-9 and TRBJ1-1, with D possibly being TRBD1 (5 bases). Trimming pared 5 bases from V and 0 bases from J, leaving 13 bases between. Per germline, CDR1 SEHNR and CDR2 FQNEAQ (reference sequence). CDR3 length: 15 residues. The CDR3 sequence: CASSQAVGLNTEAFF. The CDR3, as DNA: TGTGCCAGCAGCCAGGCGGTGGGACTGAACACTGAAGCTTTCTTT.

The CDR3 region is CATSDGGRGTDTQYF. The CDR3 DNA follows: TGTGCCACCAGTGACGGGGGAAGGGGCACAGATACGCAGTATTTT. The rearrangement uses TRBV24-1 and TRBJ2-3; TRBD2 might be the D (6 bases). The CDR3 runs to 15 residues. Between the trimmed V and J ends, which lost 4 bases and 1 base, there was a span of 11 bases. Per the germline V gene, CDR1 is KGHDR and CDR2 is SFDVKD.

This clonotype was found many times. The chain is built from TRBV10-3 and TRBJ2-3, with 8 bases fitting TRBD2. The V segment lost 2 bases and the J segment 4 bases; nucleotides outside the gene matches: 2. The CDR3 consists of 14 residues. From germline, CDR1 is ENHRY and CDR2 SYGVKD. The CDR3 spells CAISEAGGADTQYF. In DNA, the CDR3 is TGTGCCATCAGTGAGGCGGGGGGCGCAGATACGCAGTATTTT.

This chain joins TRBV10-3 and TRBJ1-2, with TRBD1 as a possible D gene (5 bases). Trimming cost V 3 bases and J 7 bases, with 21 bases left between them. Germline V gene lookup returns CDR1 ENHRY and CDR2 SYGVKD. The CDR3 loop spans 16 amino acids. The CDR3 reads CAISEGLGVGIPGYTF. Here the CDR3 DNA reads TGTGCCATCAGTGAAGGTCTAGGGGTTGGAATCCCTGGCTACACCTTC.

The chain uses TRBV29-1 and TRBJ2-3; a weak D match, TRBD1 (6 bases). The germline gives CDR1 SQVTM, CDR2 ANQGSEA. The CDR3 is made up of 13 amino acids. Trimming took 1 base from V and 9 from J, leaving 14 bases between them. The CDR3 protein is CSVEGEQGVTQYF. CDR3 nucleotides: TGCAGCGTTGAAGGGGAACAGGGTGTCACGCAGTATTTT.